This TCR beta chain is drawn from a study of cytomegalovirus exposure and HLA in healthy donors. Trimming removed 1 base from V and 11 bases from J, with 9 bases in between. CDR1 and CDR2 (germline): SEHNR, FQNEAQ (reference sequence). The CDR3 loop spans 12 amino acids. To note about this clone: Its antigen is undetermined.

General observations from the study: Presence/absence results assume similar sequencing depth per donor, which may not hold.

Unrecorded immune exposures were likely, despite nominal health at sampling. It was with 60 Vbeta and 13 Jbeta primers that the PCR ran. This table comes from immunoSEQ multiplex PCR, and its TCRdb copy is limited to in-frame clones, with some not included. The sample has 200,000 or so clones, about 76% seen once; the top ten hold approximately 0.4%. The chain links TRBV7-9 to TRBJ1-5; D is unresolved. The TCR comes from a male donor in good health and CMV-seropositive. What was sequenced was PBMCs. The CDR3 sequence is CASSLDSGSQHF. CDR3 DNA sequence: TGTGCCAGCAGCTTAGATTCGGGTTCCCAGCATTTT.